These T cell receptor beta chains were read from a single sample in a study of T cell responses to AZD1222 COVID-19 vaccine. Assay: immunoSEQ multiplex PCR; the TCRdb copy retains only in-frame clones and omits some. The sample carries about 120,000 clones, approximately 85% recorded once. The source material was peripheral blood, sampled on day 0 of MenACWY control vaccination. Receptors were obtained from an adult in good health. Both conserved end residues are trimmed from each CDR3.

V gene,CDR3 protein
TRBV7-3,ASSSGPSGALTF
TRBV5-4,ASSGQLGGGTDTQY
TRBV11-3,ASSLDQWEETQY
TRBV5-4,ASRRYEQY
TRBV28,ASTARERAGQPQH
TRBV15,ATSARTSGGANTGELF
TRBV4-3,ASSPGGNNSPLH
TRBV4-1,ASSQDGHLFT
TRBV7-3,ASSLGTSGEYNDEQF
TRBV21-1,ASSPKPQPQH
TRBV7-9,ASSTSGMRNYGYT
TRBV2,ASSEVGGTSGGTDTQY
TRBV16,ASSQVEGGRQPQH
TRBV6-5,ASRGDTEYEQY
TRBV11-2,ASSLAGAQETQY
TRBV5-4,ASSSRQGALPYNEQF
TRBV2,ASKGTKRGGSGYEQY
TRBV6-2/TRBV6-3,ASSYRQGNNSPLH
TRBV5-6,ASSLEPGTGSDEQY
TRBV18,ASSPGGRIQETQY
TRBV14,ASSHSGAFGEQY
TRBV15,ATSRESGDTEAF
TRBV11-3,ASSLRGTGGNEQF
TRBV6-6,ASSYLPGQGVDEQF
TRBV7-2,ASSLTRSGLEIGSPLH
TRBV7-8,ASSLDRVDQPQH
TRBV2,ASTRQNYGYT
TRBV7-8,ASSYREVNYGYT
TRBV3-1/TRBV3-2,ASSLAGTNQPQH
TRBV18,ASSLSTEAF
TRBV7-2,ASSYRVSQPQH
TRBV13,ASSGTGSTHGYGYT
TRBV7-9,ASSWAMDTQY
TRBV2,ASSVEEGGNQPQH
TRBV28,ASSLDFGTETRNMNTEAF
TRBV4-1,ASSQERAGLSGGAVTDTQY
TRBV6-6,ASSSGRGVYGYT
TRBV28,ASSEGGTNTEAF
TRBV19,ASSQQGAAKNIQY
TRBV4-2,ASRPPLQGGLADTQY
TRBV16,ASSHPGQGDEKLF
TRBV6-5,ASSYSPSGVDTQY
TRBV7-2,ASRLVLASYNEQF
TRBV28,ASSSISNEQF
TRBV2,ASSKDRNQETQY
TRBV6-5,ASSYSTQGTTEAF
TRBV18,ASSRGSTGTEAF
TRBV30,AWSGLTTGGRAF
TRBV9,ASSKRTEPNYGYT